The 10 T cell receptor beta chains below all came from one sample that was sequenced in a study of Ad26.COV2.S vaccination and SARS-CoV-2 variants. Treatment meaning: 15 to 20 received Ad26.COV2.S at low or high dose, single or two shots; roughly five received placebo; per-sample allocation not given. The samples were gathered on day 63 after the first injection of vaccine or placebo. Method: immunoSEQ multiplex PCR; TCRdb's copy keeps in-frame clones and lacks some. Among around 400,000 clones, about four fifths were seen once, and the ten largest hold around 7%. The sequenced sample was peripheral blood, obtained in a trial of Ad26.COV2.S vaccine versus placebo. The receptors derive from a person aged 18-65 years who received the Ad26.COV2.S COVID-19 vaccine or a placebo.

The chain uses TRBV20-1 and TRBJ2-3; D unresolved. Germline CDR1 reads DFQATT; CDR2 reads SNEGSKA (reference sequence). V gave up 4 bases and J gave up 4 bases, with 6 bases separating them. This CDR3 has 11 residues. The CDR3 here is CSAMRADTQYF. The DNA of the CDR3 is TGCAGTGCTATGCGCGCAGATACGCAGTATTTT.

The CDR3 sequence is CASSLQAFTDTQYF. The CDR3 region has the DNA TGTGCCAGCAGCTTACAGGCCTTCACAGATACGCAGTATTTT. The rearrangement uses TRBV11-2 and TRBJ2-3, with no clear D. The germline V gene has CDR1 SGHAT and CDR2 FQNNGV. The CDR3 is made up of 14 amino acids. V lost 2 bases, J lost 2 bases, and 8 bases lay in between. The full variable domain, completed using reference TRBV11-2 and TRBJ2-3, is EAGVAQSPRYKIIEKRQSVAFWCNPISGHATLYWYQQILGQGPKLLIQFQNNGVVDDSQLPKDRFSAERLKGVDSTLKIQPAKLEDSAVYLCASSLQAFTDTQYFGPGTRLTVL.

The rearrangement joins TRBV29-1 to TRBJ1-2; 9 bases map to TRBD1. This CDR3 is built from 12 residues. The junction had 8 bases not matched to a gene; V was cut back by 6 bases and J by 9 bases. The germline CDR1 and CDR2 sequences are SQVTM and ANQGSEA. CDR3 amino acids: CSVGDRVGSYTF. CDR3 nucleotides: TGCAGCGTGGGGGACAGGGTAGGGAGCTACACCTTC.

The rearrangement joins TRBV11-2 to TRBJ2-5; the D gene could be TRBD1 or TRBD2 (5 bases each). Germline assignment: CDR1 SGHAT and CDR2 FQNNGV. With 5 bases removed from V and 5 bases from J, the gap between germline ends came to 15 bases. The CDR3 loop spans 14 amino acids. The CDR3 coding sequence is TGTGCCAGCAGCCTACGGGACGGGACGGAGACCCAGTACTTC. Amino acid sequence: CASSLRDGTETQYF.

The J gene is TRBJ1-1, the V gene TRBV7-9, with no clear D. Germline values: CDR1 SEHNR, CDR2 FQNEAQ (reference sequence). This CDR3 comprises 15 residues. V was shortened by 1 base and J by 2 bases, with 11 bases between the two germline ends. CDR3 sequence: CASSLEWAANTEAFF. Written as DNA, the CDR3 is TGTGCCAGCAGCTTAGAGTGGGCAGCAAACACTGAAGCTTTCTTT.

V gene TRBV7-2 combines with J gene TRBJ1-1; D perhaps matches TRBD1 (6 bases). Trimming took 4 bases from V and 10 from J, leaving 19 bases between them. From germline, CDR1 is SGHTA and CDR2 FQGNSA. CDR3 length equals 14 residues. As DNA, the CDR3 is TGTGCCAGCAGCTCCCAAGGGGGGGCTCTGGGAGCTTTCTTT. Translated: CASSSQGGALGAFF.

This clone was seen repeatedly, ten times or more. The chain uses TRBV29-1 and TRBJ2-1, with TRBD2 matching 7 bases. Trimming removed 7 bases from V and 8 bases from J; junction bases left unmatched: 14. CDR1 and CDR2 (germline): SQVTM, ANQGSEA. This CDR3 has 14 amino acids. As DNA, the CDR3 is TGCAGCGCTACTATCGCTAGCGGTATTTATGAGCAGTTCTTC. Its translation: CSATIASGIYEQFF.

J is TRBJ2-3 and V is TRBV9; 8 bases align to TRBD1. The V and J ends lost 4 bases and 6 bases, in that order; junction bases with no gene match: 7. CDR3 length: 14 amino acids. Germline V gives CDR1 SGDLS, CDR2 YYNGEE. CDR3 bases: TGTGCCAGCAGCTCAGGACAGGGTTTTGATACGCAGTATTTT. Amino acid sequence: CASSSGQGFDTQYF.

This chain joins TRBV3-1 (or the pseudogene TRBV3-2) and TRBJ1-2; 10 positions match TRBD1. V lost 4 bases and J lost 4; bases outside the gene matches: 6. Germline CDR1 and CDR2: LGHDT and YNNKEL (reference sequence). This CDR3 is 15 amino acids long. CDR3 nucleotides: TGTGCCAGCAGCCTCAAGACAGGGGGCGGCTATGGCTACACCTTC. It translates to CASSLKTGGGYGYTF.

The CDR3 DNA is TGTGCCAGCAGTTTTTCTAACGGAGCTTTCTTT. This gives the protein CASSFSNGAFF. The rearrangement uses TRBV12-3 or TRBV12-4 and TRBJ1-1; D gene unclear. Trimming took 3 bases from V and 10 from J, leaving 9 bases between them. This CDR3 has 11 amino acids.